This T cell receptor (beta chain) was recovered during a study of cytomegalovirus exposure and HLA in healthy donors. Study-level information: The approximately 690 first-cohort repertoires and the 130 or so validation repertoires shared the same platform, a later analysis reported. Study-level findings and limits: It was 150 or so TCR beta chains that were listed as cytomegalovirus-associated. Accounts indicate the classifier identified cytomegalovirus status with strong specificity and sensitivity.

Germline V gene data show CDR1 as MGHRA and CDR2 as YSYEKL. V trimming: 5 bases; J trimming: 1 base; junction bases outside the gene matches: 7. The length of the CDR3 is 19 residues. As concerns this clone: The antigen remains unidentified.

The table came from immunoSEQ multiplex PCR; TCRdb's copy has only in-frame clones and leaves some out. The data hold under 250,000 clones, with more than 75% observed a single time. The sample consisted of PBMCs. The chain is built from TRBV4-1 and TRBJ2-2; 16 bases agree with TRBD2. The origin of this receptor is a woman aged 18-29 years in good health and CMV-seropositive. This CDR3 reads CASSLTGTSGRVNTGELFF. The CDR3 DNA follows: TGCGCCAGCAGCTTGACCGGGACTAGCGGGAGGGTGAACACCGGGGAGCTGTTTTTT.